These 7 T cell receptor beta chains share one sample of origin, sequenced in a study of CD8+CD57+ T cells in acquired aplastic anemia. All sequencing subjects had displayed CD8+CD57+ cell expansion on flow cytometry. TCR beta VDJ combinations and CDR3 sequences were profiled from genomic DNA. TCRdb called the reads again in MiXCR, with one record for every CDR3 protein. This table has more than 150,000 distinct CDR3 sequences, over 40% appearing once. Sequenced input: sorted CD4+, CD8+, or CD8+CD57+ T cells (not recorded which) from PBMCs. The receptors here all came from a human donor with aplastic anemia.

This clonotype was detected once. This chain uses TRBV2 with TRBJ1-5; 7 bases match TRBD1. This CDR3 contains 15 residues. Germline V CDR1 and CDR2: SNHLY, FYNNEI. Germline trimming cut 3 bases from V and 0 bases from J; bases unmatched to any gene: 2. The CDR3 sequence is CASSDSGGSNQPQHF. The CDR3, as DNA: TGTGCCAGCAGTGATTCAGGGGGTAGCAATCAGCCCCAGCATTTT.

This clonotype counts as medium-sized. Here the CDR3 DNA reads TGTGCCACCAGCAGGTATGGAAGCGGGGCCAATGAAGCTTTCTTT. Amino acids: CATSRYGSGANEAFF. The V call is TRBV15, the J call TRBJ1-1, with a weak D call TRBD1 (5 bases). CDR1 LNHNV and CDR2 YYDKDF come from the germline V gene (reference sequence). There are 15 residues in the CDR3. Trimming cost V 3 bases and J 7 bases, with 18 bases left between them.

Here the CDR3 reads CASSRPGQGGTDTQYF. The CDR3 DNA reads as TGTGCCAGCAGTCGACCGGGACAGGGGGGCACAGATACGCAGTATTTT. The chain is built from TRBV12-3 or TRBV12-4 and TRBJ2-3; the match to TRBD1 covers 11 bases. Germline trimming cut 5 bases from V and 1 base from J; bases unmatched to any gene: 5. The CDR3 covers 16 residues.

This clonotype was seen repeatedly, ten times or more. The chain uses TRBV24-1 and TRBJ2-4; the D is unclear. This CDR3 has 10 residues. The germline CDR1 and CDR2 sequences are KGHDR and SFDVKD. V lost 5 bases, J lost 9 bases, and 4 bases lay in between. CDR3 amino acids: CATSAGIQYF. Written as DNA, the CDR3 is TGTGCCACCAGTGCGGGCATTCAGTACTTC.

This chain links TRBV19 with TRBJ1-5; the D is unclear. This CDR3 is 11 amino acids long. Germline V lookup: CDR1 LNHDA, CDR2 SQIVND (reference sequence). V gave up 1 base and J gave up 12 bases, with 7 bases separating them. CDR3 sequence (DNA): TGTGCCAGTAGTATAGGGGGATTCCAGCATTTT. As protein: CASSIGGFQHF.

In its sample, this clonotype was seen many times. V usage is TRBV4-2 and J usage is TRBJ2-5; D is uncertain. Germline V gene lookup returns CDR1 LGHNA and CDR2 YNFKEQ. This CDR3 is built from 11 residues. V was cut by 4 bases and J by 10 bases, with 10 bases left in between. This CDR3 is CASSLDASQYF. Here the CDR3 DNA reads TGTGCCAGCAGCCTGGACGCGAGCCAGTACTTC.

This chain joins TRBV19 and TRBJ1-5; TRBD1 matches at 10 bases. Trimming took 5 bases from V and 0 from J; bases not matched to a gene: 7. The germline gives CDR1 LNHDA, CDR2 SQIVND (reference sequence). The CDR3 is 17 residues long. The CDR3 spells CASSSTGGRGSNQPQHF. CDR3 sequence (DNA): TGTGCCAGTAGTTCGACAGGGGGCAGAGGTAGCAATCAGCCCCAGCATTTT.